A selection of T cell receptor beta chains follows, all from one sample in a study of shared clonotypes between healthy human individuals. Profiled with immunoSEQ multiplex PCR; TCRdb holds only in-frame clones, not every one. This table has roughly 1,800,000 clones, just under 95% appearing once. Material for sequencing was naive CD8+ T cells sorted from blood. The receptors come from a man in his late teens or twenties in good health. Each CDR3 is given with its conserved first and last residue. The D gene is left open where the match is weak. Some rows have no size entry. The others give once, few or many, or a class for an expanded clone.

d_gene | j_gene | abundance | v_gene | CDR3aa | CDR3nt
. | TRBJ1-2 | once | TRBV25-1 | CATQPGGNYGYTF | TGTGCCACTCAGCCCGGGGGTAACTATGGCTACACCTTC
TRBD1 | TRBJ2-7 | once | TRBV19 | CASSWGQGESYEQYF | TGTGCCAGTAGTTGGGGACAGGGCGAATCCTACGAGCAGTACTTC
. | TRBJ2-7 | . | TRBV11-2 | CASSLDSRAAVYEQYF | TGTGCCAGCAGCTTAGACTCCCGGGCTGCGGTTTACGAGCAGTACTTC
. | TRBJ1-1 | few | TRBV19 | CASSADLEAEAFF | TGTGCCAGTAGTGCGGACCTGGAGGCTGAAGCTTTCTTT
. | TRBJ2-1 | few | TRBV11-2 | CASSLGNEQFF | TGTGCCAGCAGCTTGGGAAATGAGCAGTTCTTC
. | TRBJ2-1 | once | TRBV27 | CASSVSSSYNEQFF | TGTGCCAGCAGCGTTTCAAGCTCCTACAATGAGCAGTTCTTC
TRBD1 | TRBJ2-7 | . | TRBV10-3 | CAIGQGVTYEQYF | TGTGCCATAGGGCAGGGGGTGACCTACGAGCAGTACTTC
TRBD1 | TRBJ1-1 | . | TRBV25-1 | CASSPTGENTEAFF | TGTGCCAGCAGTCCGACAGGGGAAAACACTGAAGCTTTCTTT
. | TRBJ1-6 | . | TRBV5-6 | CASSFGRGASPLHF | TGTGCCAGCAGCTTCGGGCGGGGAGCCTCACCCCTCCACTTT
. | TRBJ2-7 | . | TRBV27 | CASSLSGRESSYEQYF | TGTGCCAGCAGTTTATCGGGCAGGGAAAGCTCCTACGAGCAGTACTTC
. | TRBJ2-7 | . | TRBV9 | CASSSDGTASYEQYF | TGTGCCAGCAGCTCCGATGGGACGGCCTCCTACGAGCAGTACTTC
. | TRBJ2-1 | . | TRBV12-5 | CASGLIAKHNEQFF | TGTGCTAGTGGTTTGATAGCGAAACACAATGAGCAGTTCTTC
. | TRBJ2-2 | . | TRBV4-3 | CASSQEWQGTWAGELFF | TGCGCCAGCAGCCAAGAATGGCAGGGGACTTGGGCCGGGGAGCTGTTTTTT
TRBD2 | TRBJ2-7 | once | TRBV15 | CATSRGTLGGSGADEQYF | TGTGCCACCAGCAGAGGGACCCTGGGCGGGAGCGGTGCCGACGAGCAGTACTTC
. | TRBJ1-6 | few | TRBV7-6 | CASSPLQGSYSPLHF | TGTGCCAGCAGCCCACTTCAGGGGAGTTATTCACCCCTCCACTTT
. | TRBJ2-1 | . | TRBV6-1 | CASSRGVDEQFF | TGTGCCAGCAGTAGGGGGGTGGATGAGCAGTTCTTC
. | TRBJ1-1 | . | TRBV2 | CASRRVGNTEAFF | TGTGCCAGCCGGAGGGTGGGGAACACTGAAGCTTTCTTT
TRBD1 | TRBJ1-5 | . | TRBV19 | CATKGGGGQPQHF | TGTGCCACTAAAGGGGGCGGAGGTCAGCCCCAGCATTTT
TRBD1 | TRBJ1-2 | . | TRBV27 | CASSFQTGSIANYGYTF | TGTGCCAGCAGTTTTCAGACAGGGTCTATAGCTAACTATGGCTACACCTTC
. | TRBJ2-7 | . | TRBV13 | CASSLWGGVDEQYF | TGTGCCAGCAGCTTATGGGGCGGGGTGGACGAGCAGTACTTC
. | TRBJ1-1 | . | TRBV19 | CASSIAFWGNTEAFF | TGTGCCAGTAGTATTGCGTTTTGGGGCAACACTGAAGCTTTCTTT
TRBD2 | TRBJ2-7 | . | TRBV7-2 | CASSLVLAGAHEQYF | TGTGCCAGCAGCTTAGTACTAGCGGGGGCCCACGAGCAGTACTTC
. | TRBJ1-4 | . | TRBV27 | CASSLSTGATEKLFF | TGTGCCAGCAGTTTATCGACGGGGGCGACTGAAAAACTGTTTTTT
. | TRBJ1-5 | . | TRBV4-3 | CASSQETENWPQHF | TGCGCCAGCAGCCAAGAAACAGAGAATTGGCCCCAGCATTTT
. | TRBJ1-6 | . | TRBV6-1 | CASSEVGSPRGSPLHF | TGTGCCAGCAGTGAGGTAGGGAGCCCTAGGGGTTCACCCCTCCACTTT
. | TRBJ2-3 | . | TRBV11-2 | CASSPGTESTDTQYF | TGTGCCAGCAGCCCCGGGACCGAAAGCACAGATACGCAGTATTTT
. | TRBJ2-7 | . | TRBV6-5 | CASSYSGGNYEQYF | TGTGCCAGCAGTTACTCGGGCGGCAACTACGAGCAGTACTTC
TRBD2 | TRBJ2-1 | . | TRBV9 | CASSVGGGAYNEQFF | TGTGCCAGCAGCGTAGGCGGGGGGGCGTACAATGAGCAGTTCTTC
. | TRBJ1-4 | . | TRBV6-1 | CASSGEFGREKLFF | TGTGCCAGCAGTGGGGAGTTCGGGCGTGAAAAACTGTTTTTT
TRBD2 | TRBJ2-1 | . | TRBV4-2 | CASSQEGLAGASLRDEQFF | TGTGCCAGCAGCCAAGAAGGACTAGCGGGGGCCTCTCTAAGGGATGAGCAGTTCTTC
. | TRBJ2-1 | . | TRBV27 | CASSLGYPTPYNEQFF | TGTGCCAGCAGTTTAGGGTATCCTACCCCCTACAATGAGCAGTTCTTC
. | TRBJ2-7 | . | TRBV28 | CASSFGNPDPHEQYF | TGTGCCAGCAGTTTCGGGAACCCGGACCCTCACGAGCAGTACTTC
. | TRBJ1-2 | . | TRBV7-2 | CAIRDAINYGYTF | TGTGCTATCCGGGACGCTATAAACTATGGCTACACCTTC
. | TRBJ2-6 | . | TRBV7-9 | CASSFSTGANVLTF | TGTGCCAGCAGCTTCTCTACGGGGGCCAACGTCCTGACTTTC
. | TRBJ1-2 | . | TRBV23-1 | CARKSADLGDRPYGYTF | TGCGCCAGAAAGAGCGCCGACTTGGGGGATCGGCCCTATGGCTACACCTTC
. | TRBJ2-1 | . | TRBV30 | CAWNHGTVYNEQFF | TGTGCCTGGAATCACGGGACGGTCTACAATGAGCAGTTCTTC
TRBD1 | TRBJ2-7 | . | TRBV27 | CASIKGQGAYEQYF | TGTGCCAGCATCAAGGGACAGGGGGCCTACGAGCAGTACTTC
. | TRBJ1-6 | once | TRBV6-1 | CASSEAFPGDYNSPLHF | TGTGCCAGCAGTGAAGCGTTCCCGGGAGACTATAATTCACCCCTCCACTTT
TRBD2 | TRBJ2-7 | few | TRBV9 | CASSVGSGSSYEQYF | TGTGCCAGCAGCGTAGGAAGCGGGAGCTCCTACGAGCAGTACTTC
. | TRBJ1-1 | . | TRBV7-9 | CASSSLVRGTEAFF | TGTGCCAGCAGCTCCCTAGTAAGGGGCACTGAAGCTTTCTTT
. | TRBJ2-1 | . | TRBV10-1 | CASSDLERYEQFF | TGCGCCAGCAGTGATCTAGAGCGGTATGAGCAGTTCTTC